These 18 T cell receptor beta chains originate from one sample sequenced in a study of shared clonotypes between healthy human individuals. The protocol was immunoSEQ multiplex PCR, while the TCRdb copy is restricted to in-frame clones and leaves out a portion. The sample holds about 2.3 million clones; over 85% are singletons and the top ten take about 0.39%. Source material: naive CD4+ T cells from PBMCs. Subset reported: CD45RA+ positively selected. Receptor source: a man in his late teens or twenties in good health. Some clones in this sample may be carry-over from other donors' samples.

The rearrangement joins TRBV2 to TRBJ2-3, with 9 bases identical to TRBD2. The trim removed 4 bases at V and 2 bases at J, leaving 7 bases unmatched. CDR1 is SNHLY and CDR2 is FYNNEI in the germline V gene. The CDR3 is made up of 16 amino acids. DNA for the CDR3: TGTGCCAGCAGTGTACGGGCGGGAGGGATCACAGATACGCAGTATTTT. Its protein product is CASSVRAGGITDTQYF.

The chain recombines TRBV28 with TRBJ2-3; possibly TRBD1 for D (5 bases). This CDR3 region has 13 residues. Germline CDR1 reads MDHEN; CDR2 reads SYDVKM. V lost 3 bases and J lost 2, with 6 bases in between. The CDR3 spells CASSLTDTDTQYF. CDR3 in DNA: TGTGCCAGCAGTTTGACAGACACAGATACGCAGTATTTT.

The chain links TRBV5-8 to TRBJ1-2; 7 nucleotides agree with TRBD1. CDR1 and CDR2 (germline): SGHTS, YDEGEE. Trimming took 0 bases from V and 8 from J; bases not matched to a gene: 4. The CDR3 loop spans 13 amino acids. CDR3 in DNA: TGTGCCAGCAGCTTGGGACAGGGTGGAGGCTACACCTTC. Protein sequence: CASSLGQGGGYTF.

This clone occurred once. The rearrangement links TRBV10-3 to TRBJ2-1, with 8 bases that match TRBD2. With V trimmed by 6 bases and J by 9 bases, 28 bases remained unmatched. Germline V gene lookup returns CDR1 ENHRY and CDR2 SYGVKD. This CDR3 is built from 20 residues. The CDR3, as DNA: TGTGCCATCAGCGACGCGAGTGGGCTAGCGGGTAGATGGGCTGGGGGTGAGCAGTTCTTC. Residues: CAISDASGLAGRWAGGEQFF.

In its sample, this clone was seen once. This specimen includes other DNA sequences encoding the same CDR3. The V gene is TRBV6-1, the J gene TRBJ2-2, with TRBD2 identical over 14 bases. The CDR3 is 16 amino acids. V was clipped by 3 bases and J by 8 bases; unmatched bases: 5. Germline-derived CDR1 and CDR2 are MNHNS and SASEGT. CDR3 sequence: CASSDGTSGRSGELFF. The CDR3 DNA is TGTGCCAGCAGTGACGGGACTAGCGGGAGATCGGGGGAGCTGTTTTTT.

The J gene is TRBJ2-3, the V gene TRBV7-9, with a possible D match to TRBD2 (5 bases). Germline-derived CDR1 and CDR2 are SEHNR and FQNEAQ (reference sequence). The CDR3 totals 18 residues. V lost 3 bases, J lost 0 bases, and 19 bases lay in between. The CDR3, as DNA: TGTGCCAGCAGCTTCTCTGGGCTAGCCGTAGGTAGCACAGATACGCAGTATTTT. As protein: CASSFSGLAVGSTDTQYF.

This clone has only one observation. The chain links TRBV5-4 to TRBJ1-2; a possible D gene is TRBD1 (5 bases). The germline CDR1 and CDR2 sequences are SGHNT and YYREEE (reference sequence). This CDR3 is 14 amino acids long. Deletions cut 3 bases from V and 8 bases from J, with 17 bases between. The CDR3 nucleotides read TGTGCCAGCAGCTCCCCGGGAGGGGAGAGAGGCTACACCTTC. Translated: CASSSPGGERGYTF.

This chain's CDR3 is CASRRFGIEALGYTF. The CDR3 DNA reads as TGTGCCAGCAGGAGGTTTGGGATTGAGGCTCTGGGCTACACCTTC. The rearrangement uses TRBV19 and TRBJ1-2; no clear D gene. Trimming left V 9 bases short and J 8 bases short, with 25 bases between. The CDR3 consists of 15 residues. The germline gives CDR1 LNHDA, CDR2 SQIVND (reference sequence). Together with reference TRBV19 and TRBJ1-2, the CDR3 gives the full variable domain: DGGITQSPKYLFRKEGQNVTLSCEQNLNHDAMYWYRQDPGQGLRLIYYSQIVNDFQKGDIAEGYSVSREKKESFPLTVTSAQKNPTAFYLCASRRFGIEALGYTFGSGTRLTVV.

The V call is TRBV6-1, the J call TRBJ1-5, with D perhaps matching TRBD1 (6 bases). V was trimmed by 10 bases and J by 3 bases, leaving 13 bases between them. Germline values: CDR1 MNHNS, CDR2 SASEGT. The CDR3 has 13 residues. Here the CDR3 reads CATETGPNQPQHF. As DNA, the CDR3 is TGTGCCACCGAGACAGGCCCCAATCAGCCCCAGCATTTT.

This clone was observed a single time. V gene TRBV27 combines with J gene TRBJ2-7; 7 bases match TRBD2. The CDR3 contains 16 residues. Germline-derived CDR1 and CDR2 are MNHEY and SMNVEV (reference sequence). V lost 5 bases to trimming and J lost 5 bases; unmatched junction nucleotides: 15. The CDR3 sequence is CASSPYPGRELDEQYF. CDR3 nucleotides: TGTGCCAGCAGTCCCTACCCGGGGCGGGAGCTAGACGAGCAGTACTTC.

Turning to this clone: Other DNA sequences of this sample code for an identical CDR3. The V gene is TRBV7-6, the J gene TRBJ2-7; D remains ambiguous. The CDR3 covers 12 residues. Trimming left V 2 bases short and J 4 bases short, with 6 bases between. The germline CDR1 and CDR2 sequences are SGHVS and FNYEAQ. This CDR3 reads CASSLKGYEQYF. In nucleotides, the CDR3 is TGTGCCAGCAGCTTAAAGGGTTACGAGCAGTACTTC.

The chain links TRBV6-6 to TRBJ2-5; no reliable D call. Per the germline V gene, CDR1 is MNHNY and CDR2 is SVGAGI (reference sequence). The CDR3 length is 12 residues. V shed 4 bases and J shed 5 bases, with 8 bases lying between them. CDR3 sequence (DNA): TGTGCCAGCAGTTCTTCCCAGGAGACCCAGTACTTC. Translated: CASSSSQETQYF.

The gene calls are TRBV19 and TRBJ2-7; 14 bases map to TRBD2. The CDR3 is 17 residues long. The trim removed 8 bases at V and 2 bases at J, leaving 11 bases unmatched. Per the germline V gene, CDR1 is LNHDA and CDR2 is SQIVND (reference sequence). DNA of the CDR3: TGTGCCAGTTCGACTAGCGGGAGGGCCCGACGTACCTACGAGCAGTACTTC. This gives the protein CASSTSGRARRTYEQYF.

The CDR3 DNA reads TGCGCCAGCAGCTTGGTGTCTAGCGGGAGTGGGAAGACCGGGGAGCTGTTTTTT. It translates to CASSLVSSGSGKTGELFF. V is TRBV5-1 and J is TRBJ2-2, with 10 bases lining up with TRBD2. Germline CDR1 SGHRS, CDR2 YFSETQ. With V trimmed by 0 bases and J by 5 bases, 10 bases remained unmatched. This CDR3 spans 18 amino acids. The whole variable domain, filled in from reference TRBV5-1 and TRBJ2-2, reads KAGVTQTPRYLIKTRGQQVTLSCSPISGHRSVSWYQQTPGQGLQFLFEYFSETQRNKGNFPGRFSGRQFSNSRSEMNVSTLELGDSALYLCASSLVSSGSGKTGELFFGEGSRLTVL.

This rearrangement joins TRBV28 to TRBJ2-2, with TRBD2 as a possible D gene (7 bases). CDR3 length: 15 amino acids. CDR1 and CDR2 from the germline V gene are MDHEN and SYDVKM. This CDR3 reads CASRRGRARNGELFF. In nucleotides, the CDR3 is TGTGCTTCCAGGAGGGGGAGGGCCAGGAACGGGGAGCTGTTTTTT.

The CDR3 reads CASSVVGRDTNEQFF. CDR3 nucleotide sequence: TGTGCCAGCAGCGTGGTGGGGCGGGATACAAATGAGCAGTTCTTC. The chain joins TRBV9 to TRBJ2-1; tentatively, D is TRBD2 (6 bases). The CDR3 has 15 amino acids. V lost 2 bases, J lost 7 bases, and 16 bases lay in between. Per germline, CDR1 SGDLS and CDR2 YYNGEE.

V is TRBV19 and J is TRBJ2-6; maybe TRBD1 (6 bases). CDR1 is LNHDA, CDR2 SQIVND, per germline (reference sequence). The V gene lost 3 bases and the J gene lost 0 bases, with 12 bases spanning the gap. This CDR3 is 17 amino acids long. The CDR3 bases are TGTGCCAGTAGTATCCGTGGACAGTCCTCTGGGGCCAACGTCCTGACTTTC. It translates to CASSIRGQSSGANVLTF.

V and J are TRBV29-1 and TRBJ2-5; D remains ambiguous. Germline CDR1 and CDR2: SQVTM and ANQGSEA. V lost 4 bases and J lost 1, with 7 bases in between. The CDR3 is 12 residues long. CDR3 nucleotide sequence: TGCAGCGTTGGCCCCGGCCAAGAGACCCAGTACTTC. Protein: CSVGPGQETQYF.